What follows are 20 T cell receptor beta chains derived from one specimen sequenced in a study of blood T cell repertoires in COVID-19. TCRdb keeps only in-frame clones here, not all; method: immunoSEQ multiplex PCR. The sample contains 300,000 to 400,000 clones, around nine tenths of which appear only once. Sequenced sample: PBMCs or T cells enriched from blood (not recorded which). These receptors all come from a young woman with acute COVID-19.

The chain joins TRBV25-1 to TRBJ1-5; no firm D call. Germline assignment: CDR1 MGHDK and CDR2 SYGVNS. The CDR3 covers 14 residues. V was shortened by 2 bases and J by 4 bases, with 9 bases between the two germline ends. The CDR3 DNA reads as TGTGCCAGCAGTGAAAGGAGCGGGAATCAGCCCCAGCATTTT. This codes for CASSERSGNQPQHF.

V and J are TRBV19 and TRBJ1-2, with no clear D. The CDR3 loop spans 14 amino acids. Trimming pared 0 bases from V and 2 bases from J, leaving 7 bases between. Germline V gene lookup returns CDR1 LNHDA and CDR2 SQIVND (reference sequence). The CDR3 DNA is TGTGCCAGTAGTATAGAGAACAGAAACTATGGCTACACCTTC. It codes for CASSIENRNYGYTF.

The rearrangement uses TRBV6-1 and TRBJ1-6, with 8 bases fitting TRBD1. J lost 9 bases, V lost 3 bases, and 7 bases had no gene match. The germline V gene has CDR1 MNHNS and CDR2 SASEGT. The CDR3 has 15 residues. CDR3 sequence: CASSDQGAVPSPLHF. The CDR3 bases are TGTGCCAGCAGTGATCAGGGGGCGGTTCCTTCACCCCTCCACTTT.

This clone was counted only a few times. J is TRBJ1-2 and V is TRBV2; D ambiguous. Germline-derived CDR1 and CDR2 are SNHLY and FYNNEI. The V end lost 6 bases, the J end lost 8 bases, and 13 bases lay between the germline ends. CDR3 length: 12 amino acids. As DNA, the CDR3 is TGTGCCAGCAGAACAAACCCCGGGGGCTACACCTTC. It encodes CASRTNPGGYTF.

The chain is built from TRBV24-1 and TRBJ2-1; 13 nucleotides match TRBD2. V shed 5 bases, J shed 2 bases, and the junction held 11 bases outside the gene matches. From germline, CDR1 is KGHDR and CDR2 SFDVKD. CDR3 length equals 19 residues. The CDR3 DNA follows: TGTGCCACCAGTGGGAACCCGGGACTAGCGGGGCCAACCTACAATGAGCAGTTCTTC. It codes for CATSGNPGLAGPTYNEQFF.

J is TRBJ2-2 and V is TRBV25-1; D perhaps matches TRBD2 (6 bases). Germline CDR1 MGHDK, CDR2 SYGVNS. CDR3 length: 14 residues. Between the trimmed V and J ends, which lost 9 bases and 0 bases, there was a span of 11 bases. CDR3 in amino acids: CASGSSANTGELFF. The DNA for the CDR3 is TGTGCCAGTGGCTCTAGCGCGAACACCGGGGAGCTGTTTTTT.

DNA of the CDR3: TGTGCCAGGGACAGGGGTTCCTACAATGAGCAGTTCTTC. It is translated as CARDRGSYNEQFF. The rearrangement uses TRBV2 and TRBJ2-1; 9 positions agree with TRBD1. The V gene's germline CDR1 is SNHLY and CDR2 FYNNEI. V lost 9 bases to trimming and J lost 1 base; unmatched junction nucleotides: 1. The CDR3 sequence is 13 residues long.

V is TRBV2 and J is TRBJ2-7; maybe TRBD2 (5 bases). Germline loops: CDR1 SNHLY, CDR2 FYNNEI. Trimming removed 3 bases from V and 0 bases from J, with 18 bases in between. The CDR3 is 17 amino acids. The CDR3 here is CASSEFEGLTTSYEQYF. The CDR3 DNA is TGTGCCAGCAGTGAGTTTGAGGGCCTTACAACCTCCTACGAGCAGTACTTC.

This chain connects TRBV11-2 to TRBJ1-3; D not resolved. V lost 2 bases, J lost 11 bases, and 16 bases lay in between. CDR3 length: 14 amino acids. CDR1 is SGHAT and CDR2 is FQNNGV in the germline V gene. The CDR3 region is CASSLPSVFPAIYF. CDR3 nucleotide sequence: TGTGCCAGCAGCTTACCCTCTGTGTTCCCAGCCATATATTTT.

This clone appeared a single time. The chain links TRBV24-1 to TRBJ2-2; a possible D gene is TRBD2 (5 bases). Germline V gene sequence: CDR1 KGHDR, CDR2 SFDVKD. The CDR3 is made up of 17 amino acids. The V end was cut by 3 bases, the J end by 0 bases, with 13 bases between. CDR3 coding DNA: TGTGCCACCAGTGATACCCGGACTGCCGCGAACACCGGGGAGCTGTTTTTT. This encodes CATSDTRTAANTGELFF.

This chain uses TRBV2 with TRBJ2-2; the D is unclear. Germline CDR1 is SNHLY and CDR2 is FYNNEI. The CDR3 loop spans 11 amino acids. Trimming pared 6 bases from V and 8 bases from J, leaving 7 bases between. CDR3 in amino acids: CASRALGELFF. The CDR3, as DNA: TGTGCCAGCAGGGCCTTGGGGGAGCTGTTTTTT. Filled out from reference TRBV2 and TRBJ2-2, the complete variable domain reads EPEVTQTPSHQVTQMGQEVILRCVPISNHLYFYWYRQILGQKVEFLVSFYNNEISEKSEIFDDQFSVERPDGSNFTLKIRSTKLEDSAMYFCASRALGELFFGEGSRLTVL.

V gene TRBV6-2 or TRBV6-3 combines with J gene TRBJ2-1, with 14 bases fitting TRBD2. The CDR3 spans 17 residues. V was pared by 4 bases and J by 0 bases, with 2 bases of the junction left unmatched. The germline CDR1 and CDR2 sequences are MNHEY and SVGEGT. CDR3 sequence: CASSSGTSGGSYNEQFF. CDR3 nucleotides: TGTGCCAGCAGTTCTGGGACTAGCGGGGGCTCCTACAATGAGCAGTTCTTC.

The V gene is TRBV9, the J gene TRBJ2-3; D perhaps matches TRBD2 (6 bases). This CDR3 has 11 amino acids. The V end was cut by 7 bases, the J end by 5 bases, with 8 bases between. The V gene's germline CDR1 is SGDLS and CDR2 YYNGEE. The CDR3 here is CASGEEDTQYF. For the CDR3, the DNA is TGTGCCAGCGGGGAGGAAGATACGCAGTATTTT.

This chain uses TRBV30 with TRBJ1-1; the D is unclear. This CDR3 is 15 amino acids long. V shed 3 bases and J shed 0 bases, with 14 bases lying between them. Germline assignment: CDR1 GTSNPN and CDR2 SVGIG (reference sequence). The CDR3 loop is CAWSPNRRLNTEAFF. CDR3 DNA: TGTGCCTGGAGCCCGAACCGCAGGCTGAACACTGAAGCTTTCTTT. Full variable domain (rest looked up from reference TRBV30 and TRBJ1-1): SQTIHQWPATLVQPVGSPLSLECTVEGTSNPNLYWYRQAAGRGLQLLFYSVGIGQISSEVPQNLSASRPQDRQFILSSKKLLLSDSGFYLCAWSPNRRLNTEAFFGQGTRLTVV.

The chain recombines TRBV7-9 with TRBJ1-2; D gene ambiguous. The germline gives CDR1 SEHNR, CDR2 FQNEAQ (reference sequence). Trimming shortened V by 2 bases and J by 8 bases, and 21 bases separated the two germline ends. The CDR3 has 16 amino acids. CDR3 sequence (DNA): TGTGCCAGCAGCTTAAGGACGGGGAGTAGGGCGGGAGGCTACACCTTC. Translation gives CASSLRTGSRAGGYTF.

The rearrangement uses TRBV2 and TRBJ1-2, with 7 bases aligning to TRBD1. This CDR3 region has 13 residues. The germline V gene has CDR1 SNHLY and CDR2 FYNNEI. Trimming at V came to 8 bases and at J to 6 bases, leaving 9 bases not matched to a gene. The CDR3 is CASAFRGADGYTF. The CDR3 nucleotides are TGTGCCAGCGCCTTCAGGGGGGCTGATGGCTACACCTTC.

The rearrangement joins TRBV19 to TRBJ2-5; 11 bases match TRBD2. The ends lost 2 bases at V and 2 bases at J; junction bases unmatched: 4. The germline V gene encodes CDR1 LNHDA and CDR2 SQIVND (reference sequence). The CDR3 totals 16 residues. DNA for the CDR3: TGTGCCAGTAGTATACCCCGGACTAGCGGGCAAGAGACCCAGTACTTC. Its translation: CASSIPRTSGQETQYF.

The CDR3 region is CASSLWVGQGGNEQFF. For the CDR3, the DNA is TGTGCCAGCAGTTTATGGGTCGGGCAGGGAGGCAATGAGCAGTTCTTC. The chain employs TRBV27 and TRBJ2-1; possibly TRBD2 for D (6 bases). V shed 1 base and J shed 6 bases, with 16 bases lying between them. Per the germline V gene, CDR1 is MNHEY and CDR2 is SMNVEV (reference sequence). CDR3 length equals 16 residues.

The J gene is TRBJ2-1, the V gene TRBV9; TRBD1 is a possible D gene (5 bases). CDR3 size: 15 residues. Trimming took 0 bases from V and 4 from J, leaving 11 bases between them. From germline, CDR1 is SGDLS and CDR2 YYNGEE. The CDR3 DNA follows: TGTGCCAGCAGCGTAGAGGGGTTGGAGTACAATGAGCAGTTCTTC. It is translated as CASSVEGLEYNEQFF.

The chain uses TRBV4-2 and TRBJ2-7, with 9 bases aligning to TRBD1. The CDR3 is 12 amino acids. CDR1 and CDR2 from the germline V gene are LGHNA and YNFKEQ. Trimming took 3 bases from V and 6 from J; bases not matched to a gene: 0. CDR3: CASSQDRGEQYF. The CDR3 coding sequence is TGTGCCAGCAGCCAGGACAGGGGCGAGCAGTACTTC.